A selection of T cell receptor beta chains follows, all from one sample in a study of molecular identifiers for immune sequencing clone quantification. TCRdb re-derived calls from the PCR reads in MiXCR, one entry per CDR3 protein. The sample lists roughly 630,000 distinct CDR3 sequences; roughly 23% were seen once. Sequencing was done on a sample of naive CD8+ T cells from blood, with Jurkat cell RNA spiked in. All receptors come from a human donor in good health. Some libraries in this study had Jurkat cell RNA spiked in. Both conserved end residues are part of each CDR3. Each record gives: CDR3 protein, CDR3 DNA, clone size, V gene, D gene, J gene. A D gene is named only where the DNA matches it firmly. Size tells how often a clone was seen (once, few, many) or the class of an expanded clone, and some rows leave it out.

CDR3 protein: CASSRGLALGQETQYF
CDR3 DNA: TGTGCCAGCAGTCGGGGACTAGCGTTGGGCCAAGAGACCCAGTACTTC
clone size: many
V gene: TRBV28
D gene: TRBD2
J gene: TRBJ2-5

CDR3 protein: CASSYLGQGVAQHF
CDR3 DNA: TGTGCCAGCAGTTACCTGGGACAGGGTGTCGCCCAGCATTTT
clone size: many
V gene: TRBV6-2/TRBV6-3
D gene: TRBD1
J gene: TRBJ1-5

CDR3 protein: CASRGSINSYEQYF
CDR3 DNA: TGTGCCAGCAGGGGAAGTATTAACTCCTACGAGCAGTACTTC
clone size: -
V gene: TRBV2
D gene: -
J gene: TRBJ2-7

CDR3 protein: CAWDRGQGTGELFF
CDR3 DNA: TGTGCCTGGGACAGGGGGCAGGGCACCGGGGAGCTGTTTTTT
clone size: -
V gene: TRBV30
D gene: TRBD1
J gene: TRBJ2-2

CDR3 protein: CASSNNNRGYGYTF
CDR3 DNA: TGTGCCAGCAGTAACAATAACAGGGGGTATGGCTACACCTTC
clone size: -
V gene: TRBV28
D gene: TRBD1
J gene: TRBJ1-2

CDR3 protein: CASSLVEGAIFGDTQYF
CDR3 DNA: TGTGCCAGCAGCTTAGTCGAGGGGGCAATTTTTGGAGATACGCAGTATTTT
clone size: -
V gene: TRBV7-9
D gene: TRBD1
J gene: TRBJ2-3

CDR3 protein: CASSRLNSPLHF
CDR3 DNA: TGTGCCAGCAGCCGGCTTAATTCACCCCTCCACTTT
clone size: few
V gene: TRBV27
D gene: -
J gene: TRBJ1-6

CDR3 protein: CASSQTRDFLEAFF
CDR3 DNA: TGTGCCAGCAGCCAAACTAGGGACTTCCTTGAAGCTTTCTTT
clone size: many
V gene: TRBV14
D gene: -
J gene: TRBJ1-1

CDR3 protein: CSARAVRATPKETQYF
CDR3 DNA: TGCAGTGCTAGAGCCGTGCGGGCCACTCCCAAAGAGACCCAGTACTTC
clone size: few
V gene: TRBV20-1
D gene: -
J gene: TRBJ2-5

CDR3 protein: CASSLELARSETQYF
CDR3 DNA: TGTGCCAGCAGCTTAGAACTAGCGAGGAGCGAGACCCAGTACTTC
clone size: few
V gene: TRBV7-6
D gene: TRBD2
J gene: TRBJ2-5

CDR3 protein: CASRSEAYSTDTQYF
CDR3 DNA: TGTGCCAGCCGATCAGAAGCCTATAGCACAGATACGCAGTATTTT
clone size: many
V gene: TRBV2
D gene: -
J gene: TRBJ2-3

CDR3 protein: CSVGASDYNEQFF
CDR3 DNA: TGCAGCGTGGGGGCTAGCGACTACAATGAGCAGTTCTTC
clone size: many
V gene: TRBV29-1
D gene: -
J gene: TRBJ2-1

CDR3 protein: CASSIGFQMNTEAFF
CDR3 DNA: TGTGCCAGTAGTATAGGTTTCCAGATGAACACTGAAGCTTTCTTT
clone size: -
V gene: TRBV19
D gene: -
J gene: TRBJ1-1

CDR3 protein: CASSPLENTEAFF
CDR3 DNA: TGCGCCAGCAGTCCTCTAGAGAACACTGAAGCTTTCTTT
clone size: many
V gene: TRBV5-1
D gene: -
J gene: TRBJ1-1

CDR3 protein: CASRPITGGIGTGELFF
CDR3 DNA: TGTGCCAGCAGACCTATTACAGGGGGCATTGGCACCGGGGAGCTGTTTTTT
clone size: many
V gene: TRBV12-3/TRBV12-4
D gene: TRBD1
J gene: TRBJ2-2

CDR3 protein: CASSQLYYEQYF
CDR3 DNA: TGTGCCAGCAGTCAACTTTACTACGAGCAGTACTTC
clone size: -
V gene: TRBV28
D gene: -
J gene: TRBJ2-7

CDR3 protein: CASSWTSGGYEQYF
CDR3 DNA: TGTGCCAGCAGCTGGACTAGCGGGGGCTACGAGCAGTACTTC
clone size: many
V gene: TRBV5-1
D gene: TRBD2
J gene: TRBJ2-7

CDR3 protein: CASSVAGGGSGANVLTF
CDR3 DNA: TGTGCCAGCAGCGTAGCTGGAGGGGGCTCTGGGGCCAACGTCCTGACTTTC
clone size: many
V gene: TRBV9
D gene: -
J gene: TRBJ2-6

CDR3 protein: CASSPTGTGVTGELFF
CDR3 DNA: TGCGCCAGCAGCCCCACCGGGACAGGGGTCACCGGGGAGCTGTTTTTT
clone size: few
V gene: TRBV4-1
D gene: TRBD1
J gene: TRBJ2-2

CDR3 protein: CAWTGPAGVADTQYF
CDR3 DNA: TGTGCCTGGACCGGGCCAGCGGGGGTAGCAGATACGCAGTATTTT
clone size: -
V gene: TRBV30
D gene: TRBD2
J gene: TRBJ2-3

CDR3 protein: CASTPREINGYTF
CDR3 DNA: TGTGCCAGCACCCCCAGGGAGATAAATGGCTACACCTTC
clone size: -
V gene: TRBV6-1
D gene: -
J gene: TRBJ1-2

CDR3 protein: CASSPWDSPSYEQYF
CDR3 DNA: TGTGCCAGCAGCCCCTGGGACTCCCCCTCCTACGAGCAGTACTTC
clone size: -
V gene: TRBV9
D gene: -
J gene: TRBJ2-7

CDR3 protein: CASSPGTGGLWGEQYF
CDR3 DNA: TGTGCCAGCAGTCCCGGGACAGGGGGACTGTGGGGTGAGCAGTACTTC
clone size: many
V gene: TRBV28
D gene: TRBD1
J gene: TRBJ2-7

CDR3 protein: CASSRPYQETQYF
CDR3 DNA: TGTGCCAGCTCACGCCCGTACCAAGAGACCCAGTACTTC
clone size: many
V gene: TRBV18
D gene: -
J gene: TRBJ2-5

CDR3 protein: CASRGDRGRYEQYF
CDR3 DNA: TGTGCCAGCAGAGGAGATAGGGGGCGTTACGAGCAGTACTTC
clone size: few
V gene: TRBV12-3/TRBV12-4
D gene: TRBD1
J gene: TRBJ2-7

CDR3 protein: CASSQDRTKQFF
CDR3 DNA: TGTGCCAGCAGCCAAGATAGGACTAAGCAGTTCTTC
clone size: -
V gene: TRBV3-1
D gene: -
J gene: TRBJ2-1

CDR3 protein: CASSFRSFSTDTQDF
CDR3 DNA: TGTGCCAGCAGCTTTCGGAGTTTCAGCACAGATACGCAGGATTTT
clone size: -
V gene: TRBV11-2
D gene: -
J gene: TRBJ2-3

CDR3 protein: CASSLETGGTATQYF
CDR3 DNA: TGTGCCAGCAGCTTAGAGACAGGGGGCACAGCTACGCAGTATTTT
clone size: few
V gene: TRBV7-2
D gene: TRBD1
J gene: TRBJ2-3

CDR3 protein: CAIRADPQISGSRETQYF
CDR3 DNA: TGTGCCATCAGGGCCGACCCCCAGATCTCGGGGTCCCGTGAGACCCAGTACTTC
clone size: -
V gene: TRBV10-3
D gene: -
J gene: TRBJ2-5

CDR3 protein: CASRSGTDYEQYF
CDR3 DNA: TGTGCCAGCAGATCCGGGACAGACTACGAGCAGTACTTC
clone size: few
V gene: TRBV2
D gene: TRBD1
J gene: TRBJ2-7

CDR3 protein: CSASGRVTYEQYF
CDR3 DNA: TGCAGTGCTAGCGGGAGGGTCACCTACGAGCAGTACTTC
clone size: many
V gene: TRBV20-1
D gene: TRBD2
J gene: TRBJ2-7

CDR3 protein: CASKDVDSETQYF
CDR3 DNA: TGTGCCAGCAAGGATGTGGATAGTGAGACCCAGTACTTC
clone size: -
V gene: TRBV2
D gene: -
J gene: TRBJ2-5

CDR3 protein: CASSQTGELFF
CDR3 DNA: TGTGCCAGCAGTCAGACCGGGGAGCTGTTTTTT
clone size: few
V gene: TRBV6-2/TRBV6-3
D gene: -
J gene: TRBJ2-2

CDR3 protein: CASSLSVAGAGANVLTF
CDR3 DNA: TGTGCCAGCTCCCTTTCGGTAGCGGGAGCTGGGGCCAACGTCCTGACTTTC
clone size: many
V gene: TRBV28
D gene: TRBD2
J gene: TRBJ2-6

CDR3 protein: CASSEGTGFDTQYF
CDR3 DNA: TGTGCCAGCAGTGAAGGGACAGGGTTTGATACGCAGTATTTT
clone size: many
V gene: TRBV2
D gene: TRBD1
J gene: TRBJ2-3

CDR3 protein: CASSGTLTDTQYF
CDR3 DNA: TGTGCCAGCAGCGGGACTCTCACAGATACGCAGTATTTT
clone size: many
V gene: TRBV2
D gene: -
J gene: TRBJ2-3

CDR3 protein: CASSYGLGGGGEQFF
CDR3 DNA: TGTGCCAGCAGTTACGGGCTAGGAGGCGGGGGCGAGCAGTTCTTC
clone size: many
V gene: TRBV6-5
D gene: -
J gene: TRBJ2-1

CDR3 protein: CASSFLSGGALETQYF
CDR3 DNA: TGTGCCAGCAGCTTCTTGAGCGGGGGGGCCTTGGAGACCCAGTACTTC
clone size: many
V gene: TRBV7-9
D gene: TRBD2
J gene: TRBJ2-5

CDR3 protein: CSARDLGGSHNEQFF
CDR3 DNA: TGCAGTGCTAGAGATCTCGGGGGGTCCCACAATGAGCAGTTCTTC
clone size: -
V gene: TRBV20-1
D gene: TRBD2
J gene: TRBJ2-1

CDR3 protein: CATRGQGTDTQYF
CDR3 DNA: TGTGCCACGAGAGGACAGGGGACAGATACGCAGTATTTT
clone size: many
V gene: TRBV24-1
D gene: TRBD1
J gene: TRBJ2-3

CDR3 protein: CAWNLGNEQFF
CDR3 DNA: TGTGCCTGGAACTTAGGGAATGAGCAGTTCTTC
clone size: few
V gene: TRBV30
D gene: -
J gene: TRBJ2-1

CDR3 protein: CASIRGRQQETQYF
CDR3 DNA: TGTGCCAGCATTCGAGGCAGGCAACAAGAGACCCAGTACTTC
clone size: -
V gene: TRBV21-1
D gene: -
J gene: TRBJ2-5

CDR3 protein: CASSPPGTSGFNEQFF
CDR3 DNA: TGTGCCAGCAGCCCGCCCGGGACTAGCGGCTTCAATGAGCAGTTCTTC
clone size: few
V gene: TRBV7-9
D gene: TRBD2
J gene: TRBJ2-1

CDR3 protein: CASSISGPSYEQYF
CDR3 DNA: TGTGCCAGTAGTATATCCGGCCCCTCCTACGAGCAGTACTTC
clone size: many
V gene: TRBV19
D gene: -
J gene: TRBJ2-7

CDR3 protein: CASSQDRSGARTDGDTQYF
CDR3 DNA: TGCGCCAGCAGCCAAGATCGGTCCGGGGCGAGGACCGATGGAGATACGCAGTATTTT
clone size: many
V gene: TRBV4-3
D gene: -
J gene: TRBJ2-3

CDR3 protein: CASSLGAWGYEQFF
CDR3 DNA: TGTGCCAGCAGCTTAGGAGCGTGGGGGTACGAGCAGTTCTTC
clone size: -
V gene: TRBV5-3
D gene: -
J gene: TRBJ2-1

CDR3 protein: CASSPKDRRNTGELFF
CDR3 DNA: TGTGCCAGCTCACCCAAAGACAGGAGGAACACCGGGGAGCTGTTTTTT
clone size: few
V gene: TRBV18
D gene: -
J gene: TRBJ2-2